The rows below give T cell receptor beta chains drawn from one sample of a study of T cell responses to AZD1222 COVID-19 vaccine. Libraries were prepared by immunoSEQ multiplex PCR; TCRdb keeps only in-frame clonotypes and omits some of them. There are about 180,000 clones in the sample; approximately 86% occur only once, and 0.45% to 0.55% lies in the top ten. Sequencing was performed on peripheral blood, taken on day 0 of AZD1222 vaccination. The source of these receptors is an adult in good health. Each CDR3 is given with its conserved first and last residue. A D gene is named only where the DNA matches it firmly.

>TRBV6-5|TRBD2
CASSLAGDSYEQYF
>TRBV27|TRBD1
CASTERTGGRKNEQFF
>TRBV9|-
CASSADLSEQYF
>TRBV7-8|TRBD1
CASSLGGQRYEKLFF
>TRBV11-3|TRBD1
CASSSRDRARHNEQFF
>TRBV6-2/TRBV6-3|-
CASSYGGVGISAFF
>TRBV4-3|-
CASSQDSVLGGLNTGELFF
>TRBV12-1|-
CASSFDPKGGQIAKNIQYF
>TRBV6-1|TRBD1
CASSRDRVAEKLFF
>TRBV2|-
CASRGAWGGTEAFF
>TRBV7-3|TRBD1
CASSRTGSDSPLHF
>TRBV9|TRBD1
CASSAPGQGPKQYF
>TRBV6-5|TRBD2
CASRLAGKDEQFF